This paragraph reports one T cell receptor beta chain. Its antigen is undetermined. This entry comes from a study of cytomegalovirus exposure and HLA in healthy donors. From germline, CDR1 is MNHEY and CDR2 SMNVEV (reference sequence). V shed 8 bases, J shed 6 bases, and the junction held 1 base outside the gene matches. The CDR3 is 12 amino acids. General study results and limits: A later analysis revealed that TCR association rates differed between HLA loci, peaking at DRB1 and bottoming out at HLA-C. While the bulk of TCR sequences proved rare, some public TCRs turned up in many donors. Researchers catalogued roughly 150 TCR beta chains as cytomegalovirus-associated. Sequencing depth roughly uniform across donors was assumed in presence/absence analyses.

Researchers ran the PCR with 60 Vbeta and 13 Jbeta primers. Some clones are missing from TCRdb's copy, which holds only in-frame ones; the method was immunoSEQ multiplex PCR. Of 150,000 to 200,000 clones listed, 80% to 85% were seen once; the top ten hold under 2.5%. This chain links TRBV27 with TRBJ1-5; 10 bases align to TRBD1. The TCR sequence derives from a woman aged 30 to 39 in good health and CMV-seronegative. The sample taken for sequencing was PBMCs. The CDR3 loop reads CASRDRGQPQHF. Written as DNA, the CDR3 is TGTGCCAGCCGGGACAGGGGTCAGCCCCAGCATTTT.